There are a few counts of the clone carrying this T cell receptor beta chain. Its antigen is still unknown. Source material was 2 million unsorted PBMCs, stored at -80 °C in RNAlater. The authors produced cDNA by 5'RACE using 10-nucleotide random UMIs. TCRdb passed the 5' RACE reads through MiXCR, listing each CDR3 protein once. The sample has roughly 60,000 distinct CDR3 sequences; 10% to 12% are singletons. This sample is part of a study of neurological immune-mediated disorders. Study-wide findings and caveats: The study found the most TCR clonal expansion in HTLV-1-associated myelopathy and the least in multiple sclerosis, below healthy controls.

The length of the CDR3 is 13 residues. Trimming took 7 bases from V and 6 from J, leaving 15 bases between them. This TCR was recovered from a man in his 60s in good health. The chain has TRBV12-3 or TRBV12-4 and TRBJ1-2; D is undetermined. Sequencing was performed on PBMCs. CDR3: CASTLLLGDGYTF. DNA for the CDR3: TGTGCCAGCACTCTCCTACTCGGGGATGGCTACACCTTC.